The entry that follows covers one TCR beta chain sequence. The PCR employed 60 Vbeta primers together with 13 Jbeta primers. The protocol was immunoSEQ multiplex PCR, while the TCRdb copy is restricted to in-frame clones and leaves out a portion. The sample consists of more than 200,000 clones, roughly 80% of them appearing once. Germline lookup yields CDR1 SGHVS and CDR2 FQNEAQ. V dropped 5 bases and J dropped 0 bases, with 7 bases sitting between them. The CDR3 contains 14 residues. This specimen belongs to a study of cytomegalovirus exposure and HLA in healthy donors. The rearrangement links TRBV7-8 to TRBJ1-4; D is ambiguous. This TCR came from a girl aged 2-15 years in good health and CMV-seronegative. Specimen: PBMCs. The CDR3 DNA reads as TGTGCCAGCAGCCCGGTACCAACTAATGAAAAACTGTTTTTT. Translating it yields CASSPVPTNEKLFF. The full variable domain, with the rest looked up from reference TRBV7-8 and TRBJ1-4, is GAGVSQSPRYKVAKRGQDVALRCDPISGHVSLFWYQQALGQGPEFLTYFQNEAQLDKSGLPSDRFFAERPEGSVSTLKIQRTQQEDSAVYLCASSPVPTNEKLFFGSGTQLSVL.